These T cell receptor beta chains were read from a single sample in a study of shared clonotypes between healthy human individuals. Sequencing was performed with immunoSEQ multiplex PCR; in TCRdb, only in-frame clones are kept and a portion is missing. Among hundreds of thousands of clones listed, 95% to 96% were seen once. Sequencing used naive CD8+ T cells sorted from blood. These receptors all stem from a woman aged 25-40 years in good health. CDR3s include the opening cysteine and the closing phenylalanine or tryptophan. The order of the fields is V gene, D gene, clone size, J gene, CDR3 protein, CDR3 DNA. A D gene is named only where the DNA matches it firmly. Clone size appears in some rows only: once, few, many, or a class for an expanded clone.

>TRBV11-2|-|-|TRBJ2-1
CASSLERNEQFF
TGTGCCAGCAGTCTTGAACGGAATGAGCAGTTCTTC
>TRBV27|-|-|TRBJ1-4
CASSRAGALVEKLFF
TGTGCCAGCAGCCGTGCGGGGGCGCTTGTTGAAAAACTGTTTTTT
>TRBV6-6|TRBD1|-|TRBJ2-3
CASSSDRDDTQYF
TGTGCCAGCAGTTCGGACAGGGACGATACGCAGTATTTT
>TRBV28|-|-|TRBJ1-1
CASRNTRVTEAFF
TGTGCCAGCAGGAATACCAGGGTCACTGAAGCTTTCTTT
>TRBV6-1|-|-|TRBJ2-1
CASSEAGGYNEQFF
TGTGCCAGCAGTGAAGCCGGTGGATACAATGAGCAGTTCTTC
>TRBV5-6|-|-|TRBJ2-7
CASSLGTFYEQYF
TGTGCCAGCAGCTTGGGGACATTCTACGAGCAGTACTTC
>TRBV5-1|-|once|TRBJ2-3
CANKRPLDYTRDTQYF
TGCGCCAACAAACGGCCACTAGATTACACTAGAGATACGCAGTATTTT
>TRBV7-9|TRBD1|-|TRBJ2-7
CASSPNMGQGYEQYF
TGTGCCAGCAGCCCGAACATGGGACAGGGCTACGAGCAGTACTTC
>TRBV7-6|TRBD1|-|TRBJ2-3
CAPRGRTGSTDTQYF
TGTGCCCCCAGGGGCCGGACAGGTAGCACAGATACGCAGTATTTT
>TRBV4-1|-|-|TRBJ2-1
CASSQSTRPPLFYNEQFF
TGCGCCAGCAGCCAGTCAACTAGGCCTCCCTTATTCTACAATGAGCAGTTCTTC
>TRBV10-1|-|few|TRBJ1-3
CATAIGNTIYF
TGCGCCACCGCGATAGGAAACACCATATATTTT
>TRBV6-1|TRBD1|-|TRBJ2-1
CASSRTGEGYNEQFF
TGTGCCAGCAGCAGGACAGGGGAGGGCTACAATGAGCAGTTCTTC
>TRBV14|TRBD1|-|TRBJ1-4
CASSQVRTGRGEKLFF
TGTGCCAGCAGCCAAGTTCGGACAGGGAGGGGTGAAAAACTGTTTTTT
>TRBV9|-|-|TRBJ1-1
CASSSKSGTGYMNTEAFF
TGTGCCAGCAGCTCGAAGTCAGGCACAGGGTACATGAACACTGAAGCTTTCTTT
>TRBV21-1|-|-|TRBJ1-4
CASEKGPTNEKLFF
TGTGCCTCAGAGAAAGGCCCAACTAATGAAAAACTGTTTTTT
>TRBV29-1|-|-|TRBJ2-3
CSVLDLSTDTQYF
TGCAGCGTTTTGGACTTGAGCACAGATACGCAGTATTTT
>TRBV9|-|-|TRBJ1-5
CASSVVRRGGNQPQHF
TGTGCCAGCAGCGTAGTTCGAAGGGGTGGCAATCAGCCCCAGCATTTT
>TRBV28|-|-|TRBJ1-1
CASSNVGFEAFF
TGTGCCAGCTCCAACGTGGGGTTTGAAGCTTTCTTT
>TRBV5-1|-|-|TRBJ2-3
CASISGRSARSTDTQYF
TGCGCCAGCATCTCTGGACGGTCGGCACGGAGCACAGATACGCAGTATTTT
>TRBV29-1|TRBD1|-|TRBJ1-1
CSAGTGYTEAFF
TGCAGCGCCGGGACAGGGTACACTGAAGCTTTCTTT
>TRBV6-5|-|once|TRBJ2-7
CASSYGGTSEQYF
TGTGCCAGCAGTTACGGTGGGACGAGCGAGCAGTACTTC
>TRBV5-6|TRBD1|-|TRBJ2-5
CASSVDRGQTQYF
TGTGCCAGCAGCGTGGACAGGGGTCAGACCCAGTACTTC
>TRBV6-1|-|-|TRBJ2-1
CASRGAGWFF
TGTGCCAGCCGTGGGGCAGGCTGGTTCTTC
>TRBV28|-|-|TRBJ2-3
CASSRTVPSTDTQYF
TGTGCCAGCAGTAGGACAGTGCCTAGCACAGATACGCAGTATTTT
>TRBV6-1|TRBD2|-|TRBJ2-7
CASSPGTSGREQYF
TGTGCCAGCAGTCCTGGGACTAGCGGACGCGAGCAGTACTTC
>TRBV19|-|-|TRBJ1-1
CASSLAVAGIEAFF
TGTGCCAGTAGTCTAGCCGTTGCGGGGATTGAAGCTTTCTTT
>TRBV19|-|once|TRBJ1-1
CASVPGGVTEAFF
TGTGCCAGTGTCCCGGGTGGTGTTACTGAAGCTTTCTTT
>TRBV13|-|once|TRBJ2-1
CASTHSSYNEQFF
TGTGCCAGTACTCACAGCTCCTACAATGAGCAGTTCTTC
>TRBV20-1|-|once|TRBJ2-1
CSGDFYNEQFF
TGCAGTGGGGACTTCTACAATGAGCAGTTCTTC
>TRBV7-9|TRBD2|-|TRBJ2-3
CASSLGVTSGRMSDTQYF
TGTGCCAGCAGCTTAGGGGTGACTAGCGGGAGGATGTCAGATACGCAGTATTTT
>TRBV4-1|-|-|TRBJ1-1
CASSHRGGTEAFF
TGCGCCAGCAGCCATCGGGGGGGCACTGAAGCTTTCTTT
>TRBV10-1|-|-|TRBJ2-1
CASSDGRGEQFF
TGCGCCAGCAGTGATGGCCGCGGCGAGCAGTTCTTC
>TRBV27|-|-|TRBJ2-7
CASSQGRRGYEQYF
TGTGCCAGCAGTCAAGGGAGAAGGGGCTACGAGCAGTACTTC
>TRBV5-8|-|-|TRBJ2-2
CASSLGQGVTGELFF
TGTGCCAGCAGCTTGGGGCAGGGAGTAACCGGGGAGCTGTTTTTT
>TRBV6-5|-|once|TRBJ2-3
CASSYSLGTDTQYF
TGTGCCAGCAGTTACTCGTTGGGGACAGATACGCAGTATTTT
>TRBV5-6|TRBD2|-|TRBJ2-7
CASSSQTSGFVEQYF
TGTGCCAGCAGCTCCCAGACTAGCGGGTTCGTTGAGCAGTACTTC
>TRBV7-6|-|once|TRBJ1-1
CASSPTSGSEAFF
TGTGCCAGCAGCCCTACTAGCGGATCTGAAGCTTTCTTT
>TRBV28|-|-|TRBJ2-5
CASSFGGTWKQYF
TGTGCCAGCAGTTTTGGCGGGACCTGGAAGCAGTACTTC
>TRBV28|TRBD2|-|TRBJ2-7
CASSSIAGGPYEQYF
TGTGCCAGCAGTTCCATAGCGGGAGGGCCCTACGAGCAGTACTTC
>TRBV7-9|TRBD2|-|TRBJ2-1
CASSLGGSRYNEQFF
TGTGCCAGCAGCTTGGGGGGGAGCCGATACAATGAGCAGTTCTTC
>TRBV7-9|TRBD1|-|TRBJ2-4
CASSHAAGQGAYIQYF
TGTGCCAGCAGCCACGCAGCAGGACAGGGGGCGTACATTCAGTACTTC
>TRBV5-1|TRBD1|-|TRBJ2-3
CASSAGQGSYWDTDTQYF
TGCGCCAGCAGCGCGGGACAGGGATCGTATTGGGACACAGATACGCAGTATTTT
>TRBV27|TRBD1|-|TRBJ1-1
CASSLGTGANTEAFF
TGTGCCAGCAGTTTAGGGACAGGGGCTAACACTGAAGCTTTCTTT
>TRBV7-8|TRBD2|-|TRBJ2-1
CASSLGLAEQYNEQFF
TGTGCCAGCAGCTTAGGTCTAGCGGAACAATACAATGAGCAGTTCTTC
>TRBV4-1|TRBD2|-|TRBJ2-3
CASSQVGGWADTQYF
TGCGCCAGCAGCCAAGTGGGGGGGTGGGCAGATACGCAGTATTTT
>TRBV5-6|TRBD2|-|TRBJ2-1
CASSLGLAGGLNEQFF
TGTGCCAGCAGCTTGGGGCTAGCGGGAGGGCTAAATGAGCAGTTCTTC
>TRBV28|-|-|TRBJ1-3
CASSFGGSGNTIYF
TGTGCCAGCAGTTTCGGGGGCTCTGGAAACACCATATATTTT
>TRBV2|-|-|TRBJ2-7
CASSDPYEQYF
TGTGCCAGCAGTGATCCGTACGAGCAGTACTTC
>TRBV10-3|-|-|TRBJ1-1
CATWEGRGITEAFF
TGTGCCACCTGGGAGGGCCGAGGGATCACTGAAGCTTTCTTT
>TRBV6-1|-|-|TRBJ2-7
CASSEALIGGGGYEQYF
TGTGCCAGCAGTGAAGCGTTAATAGGGGGAGGCGGGTACGAGCAGTACTTC
>TRBV7-9|TRBD1|-|TRBJ1-3
CASSLGTGGNTIYF
TGTGCCAGCAGCTTAGGGACAGGTGGAAACACCATATATTTT
>TRBV2|-|-|TRBJ1-2
CASSVGHLNYGYTF
TGTGCCAGCAGTGTGGGACACCTTAACTATGGCTACACCTTC
>TRBV27|-|-|TRBJ2-2
CASSFRSNTGELFF
TGTGCCAGCAGTTTCCGGTCGAACACCGGGGAGCTGTTTTTT
>TRBV11-2|-|-|TRBJ2-7
CASSLIGRDLSYEQYF
TGTGCCAGCAGCTTAATCGGCCGAGACCTTTCCTACGAGCAGTACTTC